The clone carrying this T cell receptor beta chain was picked up one time. The antigen remains unidentified. One end of the junction fails to match germline, which may point to a read error. Other DNA variants within this sample encode the same CDR3. Both 60 Vbeta primers and 13 Jbeta primers went into the PCR. The method was immunoSEQ multiplex PCR; TCRdb's version includes in-frame clones alone and lacks a portion of them. This sample carries 120,000 or so clones, approximately 80% of them seen once, and the ten largest clones take 0.2% to 0.3%. CDR3 size: 14 residues. The V gene's germline CDR1 is MGHDK and CDR2 SYGVNS. This sample is drawn from a study of cytomegalovirus exposure and HLA in healthy donors. Study context: Around 78 million unique TCR sequences came from HLA-typed donors in an early release.

General study results and limits: Associated with HLA alleles at 0.05 false discovery rate in a later analysis were about 17,000 TCR beta sequences.

The chain is built from TRBV25-1 and TRBJ1-1; tentative D call: TRBD1 (5 bases). This clonotype was obtained from a man aged 45 to 65 in good health and CMV-seronegative. The sample was PBMCs. For the CDR3, the DNA is TGTGCCAGCAGTGAATACGGGGGATACACTGAAGCTTTCTTC. It yields the protein CASSEYGGYTEAFF. Combining the CDR3 with reference TRBV25-1 and TRBJ1-1 gives the whole variable domain EADIYQTPRYLVIGTGKKITLECSQTMGHDKMYWYQQDPGMELHLIHYSYGVNSTEKGDLSSESTVSRIRTEHFPLTLESARPSHTSQYLCASSEYGGYTEAFFGQGTRLTVV.